This TCR beta chain was profiled in a study of beta chain features in type 1 diabetes. The study, taken as a whole, reports: TCRB CDR3s were moderately but significantly shorter in Type 1 diabetes patients in all four CD4+ subsets. Diminished insertions and augmented deletions at VDJ junctions characterized type 1 diabetes patients.

This CDR3 spans 14 amino acids. CDR1 is LGHNA and CDR2 is YNFKEQ in the germline V gene. Trimming at V came to 3 bases and at J to 0 bases, leaving 2 bases not matched to a gene. The study reverse transcribed the entire isolated RNA, so it sequenced expressed TCRB transcripts. TCRdb's copy holds only in-frame clones and misses some; the assay was immunoSEQ multiplex PCR. The sample contains some 350,000 clones, 8.5% to 10% of which appear only once. This clone has only a few counts. The antigen remains unidentified. This receptor was identified in a man in his thirties or forties with type 1 diabetes. Sequenced material: central memory CD4+ T cells from blood. The chain employs TRBV4-2 and TRBJ2-7; 7 nucleotides match TRBD1. In nucleotides, the CDR3 is TGTGCCAGCAGCCACGGGACAGACTCCTACGAGCAGTACTTC. This codes for CASSHGTDSYEQYF.